This TCR beta chain derives from a study of cytomegalovirus exposure and HLA in healthy donors (dated by TCRdb to about 2017). Regarding the complete study: An earlier analysis of about 530 of the donors reported 250 to 350 Gb of sequence data and roughly 120 million unique TCR beta sequences obtained from roughly 180 million T cells. Around 320 gigabases of sequencing data and tens of millions of unique TCR sequences were included in an early release covering around 600 HLA-typed donors. Among the roughly 390 genotyped donors, about 83% belonged to the genetic ancestry cluster associated with self-reported Caucasian donors. The study aimed to test whether signatures of past pathogen exposure could be identified by cataloging public T cell receptors. The T cell repertoires of around 670 subjects were profiled by immunosequencing and related to cytomegalovirus serostatus. Besides the first cohort of more than 650 subjects, a separate validation cohort made up of about 120 different subjects was used. To predict cytomegalovirus infection status, the study combined high-throughput TCR immunosequencing, statistical association of individual TCRs with disease status, and machine learning. To study patterns of TCR occurrence, a later analysis re-analyzed previously published TCR beta repertoires from around 700 donors and added high-resolution HLA genotyping. Rather than using new phenotypic data, the later analysis identified candidate immune exposures from TCR beta sequences and from how often those sequences occurred across donors. An earlier analysis of some 500 of the donors applied high-throughput TCR beta sequencing to assess whether each TCR beta V gene segment acted as functional or pseudogenic. Donor age, sex, ethnicity and CMV serostatus were compiled alongside the repertoire data. A later genetic analysis used genome-wide SNP genotypes for 398 of the 666 donors, treating that subset as a discovery cohort. All discovery cohort repertoires had been generated using a single sequencing platform. HLA typing covered class I and class II loci at four-digit resolution. The number of donors typed differed by locus, with 629-630 for A, B, C, DRB1 and DQB1, around 560 for DQA1, some 570 for DPA1, and under 490 for DPB1. A handful of DR-DQ haplotypes were handled as single units for association and clustering because linkage in the cohort was strong. Among a few hundred genotyped donors of the cohort, an average of approximately 240,000 unique TCR beta nucleotide sequences were sequenced per donor, around a sixth of them non-productive.

What the study reported, not specific to this receptor: In a later genetic analysis, fewer N-insertions in productive TCRs were reported among donors in an Asian-associated ancestry cluster than the roughly 700-donor mean. Because counts were too low, 15 to 20 rarely observed V segments, including chromosome 9 orphons, were left out of the earlier analysis of about 620 of the donors. HLA typing was unavailable for some donors at each locus, so association tests used only the typed subset. In an earlier analysis of over 550 of the donors, most TCR beta V segments were observed in productive rearrangements about 87% or about 30% of the time, broadly matching IMGT annotations. In a later analysis, about 17,000 TCR beta sequences were associated with specific HLA alleles at a false discovery rate of 0.05. The 87-base-pair reads could not distinguish some IMGT-functional V segments, including TRBV6-2 and TRBV6-3, so those segments were excluded. In this cohort, only TCR beta chains were sequenced, and detectable features were limited by the absence of alpha or paired-chain data. A later analysis found that most CMV-associated TCR beta chains appeared HLA-restricted, with HLA associations seemingly driven largely by CMV exposure. According to a later analysis, TCR association rates differed among HLA loci, with DRB1 alleles showing the most associated TCRs and HLA-C alleles showing the fewest. Correlated functional status among segregating V segments might reflect linkage disequilibrium, but an unknown experimental factor could not be ruled out. A group of highly shared sequence variants was considered likely to be a technical artifact of the sequencing pipeline. The classifier was reported to diagnose cytomegalovirus status with high specificity and sensitivity in both the original and validation cohorts. CMV serostatus was the only immune exposure information available for the cohort. A further reported finding was that TCR beta sequences accurately predicted the HLA-A and HLA-B alleles for most subjects in the first cohort. Across donors, most TCR sequences were observed very rarely, whereas some public TCRs were present in many individuals. Several of the top co-occurrence clusters appeared to be linked to parvovirus B19, influenza, CMV and Epstein-Barr virus, according to a later analysis. Roughly uniform sequencing depth across donors was assumed in presence/absence analyses, although this assumption may not hold. The authors suggested that the approach could potentially be extended to other disease states and immunological phenotypes. When HLA alleles, especially DR and DQ, strongly co-occurred, attributing TCR associations to individual alleles was difficult. In a later analysis, HLA-associated TCR beta chains showed more clonal expansion and lower generation probabilities than non-associated chains that were equally common. The study listed 164 TCR beta chains as associated with cytomegalovirus. V-gene and J-gene trimming of TCR beta chains was associated with a missense DCLRE1C variant in a later genetic analysis, and the association was replicated in an independent cohort. In vitro tests confirmed that three of the cytomegalovirus-associated TCR beta chains recognize cytomegalovirus antigens.

The cohort was made up of 666 healthy bone marrow donors. All cohort members were sampled while nominally healthy, although unrecorded immune exposures were likely present. The donor tested CMV seropositive and was one of the 289 seropositive cohort members. Each donor provided a peripheral blood sample, and peripheral blood mononuclear cells were used for TCR beta sequencing. Genomic DNA was extracted from the blood cell samples with the Qiagen DNeasy Blood Extraction Kit. The library was made by the immunoSEQ multiplex PCR assay. For the multiplex PCR, a mixture combining 60 forward primers for TCR Vbeta segments and 13 reverse primers for TCR Jbeta segments was used. Amplification of the CDR3 region of rearranged TCR beta genes was performed with a multiplex PCR assay on genomic DNA. Amplified TCR beta libraries were sequenced as 87-base-pair reads on the Illumina HiSeq System. Per the authors' processing: A later analysis tallied 70 million to 100 million unique TCR beta chains across the 650 to 750 repertoires, and approximately 12 million of those chains were shared by two or more donors. Raw reads were error-corrected and collapsed into unique sequences by a nearest-neighbor algorithm in which closely related sequences were merged to remove PCR and sequencing errors. To assign V, D and J gene segments, CDR3 sequences were aligned to IMGT reference sequences. For a sequence to be retained, a match of at least six nucleotides to both a V gene segment and a J gene segment was required. Rearrangements were classified as productive when the CDR3 lacked stop codons and remained in frame with V and J, and all other rearrangements were classified as non-productive. CDR3 was defined by IMGT convention, running from the second conserved V-encoded cysteine to the conserved J-encoded phenylalanine. Sequences without an unambiguous match to a single V gene segment were excluded from the earlier analysis of 450 to 650 of the donors. In an earlier analysis of about 590 of the donors, a V segment was called functional when productive rearrangements were above 56.7%, and segregating when the standard deviation between donors exceeded 5%. To diagnose cytomegalovirus status from the catalog of TCR beta chain sequences, a statistical classification framework was built. A later analysis assigned V and J genes by comparing TCR nucleotide sequences with IMGT/GENE-DB human TR gene sequences. A later analysis assigned CDR3 sequences and most-parsimonious VDJ recombination scenarios with the TCRdist pipeline. In a later analysis, every TCR beta chain was defined by the combination of its CDR3 amino acid sequence and its V-gene family, and reads without a unique V-gene family were dropped. As a way to deal with suspected cross-contamination and a sequencing artifact, a later analysis dropped 500 to 700 nucleotide sequences that were highly shared and had low generation probability. For each public chain, a later analysis derived a clonal expansion index from normalized ranks of inferred template counts within each repertoire. In a later analysis, generation probabilities were computed with a VDJ recombination model fitted to out-of-frame rearrangements, and the resulting probabilities were checked against IGoR. In a later analysis, hypergeometric tests were used to score TCR-TCR, TCR-HLA and TCR-CMV co-occurrence, with a repertoire-size bias correction applied to TCR pairs. A later analysis estimated false discovery rates by permuting HLA or CMV assignments 20 times. In a later analysis, co-occurring TCRs were grouped with DBSCAN, and TCRdist sequence similarity was added when clustering was performed within HLA-allele-positive subsets. Co-occurrence clustering excluded repertoires with fewer than 30,000 or more than 120,000 public chains, plus five with anomalous nucleotide sharing. The source is immuneACCESS, and TCRdb retained only in-frame sequences with V and J called. Part of the clones is not carried over; for the studies checked, unresolved V genes explain less than half of this, and the remainder is unexplained. The D gene and trimming were derived from the DNA, and the V and J assignments and clone size from that table. The sample table contains some 170,000 clones; only one count was recorded for roughly four fifths of them. Of the sample, 0.96% falls within the top ten clones.

Based on the germline V gene, the CDR1 and CDR2 sequences are MGHRA and YSYEKL. Counted from cysteine to phenylalanine, this CDR3 has 17 amino acids. Only the CDR3 region is kept as DNA, spanning 51 bases read in frame from base 1. V is pared back by 1 base and J by 0 bases, with 15 bases lying between the germline termini. This clone has a handful of counts. It lacks a known antigen. Nothing much larger sits one base from this clone, and base qualities are not available. This TCR was recovered from a girl aged 2 to 9 in good health and CMV-seropositive. This chain joins TRBV4-1 to TRBJ1-1, with the D gene too uncertain to name. Sequences were obtained from PBMCs. The nucleotide sequence is given as TGCGCCAGCAGCCAAGTAGAGGGCTTTTCGATGAACACTGAAGCTTTCTTT. Translation gives CASSQVEGFSMNTEAFF.